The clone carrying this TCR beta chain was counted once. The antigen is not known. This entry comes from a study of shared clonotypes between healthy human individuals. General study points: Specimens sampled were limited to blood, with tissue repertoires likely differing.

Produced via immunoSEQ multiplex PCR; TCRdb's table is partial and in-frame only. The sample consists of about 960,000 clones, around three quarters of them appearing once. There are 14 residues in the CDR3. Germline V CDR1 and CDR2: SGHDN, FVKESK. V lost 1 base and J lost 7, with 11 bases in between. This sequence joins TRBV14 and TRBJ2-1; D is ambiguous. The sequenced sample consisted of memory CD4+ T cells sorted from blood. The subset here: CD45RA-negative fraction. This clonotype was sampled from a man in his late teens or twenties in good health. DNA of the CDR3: TGTGCCAGCAGCCAAGTGAGACGGCTGAATGAGCAGTTCTTC. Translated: CASSQVRRLNEQFF.